Shown below are 27 T cell receptor beta chains from a single sample sequenced in a study of post-analysis software for immune sequencing data. Findings and caveats of the study: Comparison of patients with controls showed four or five TRBV segments more frequent in patients, TRBV5-6, TRBV5-1 and TRBV20-1 among them.

These TCRs are of unknown antigen specificity. Libraries were made from TCR beta cDNA, and they carried unique molecular identifiers. Each CDR3 protein gets one entry after TCRdb re-called the PCR reads with MiXCR. Of about 200,000 distinct CDR3 sequences listed, over 25% were seen once; the top ten hold 3% to 4%. Material: blood. These receptors were collected from a girl aged 2-17 years with multiple sclerosis.

This clonotype was counted a single time. Being one base from a much bigger clone, this may be a read error. The chain employs TRBV12-3 or TRBV12-4 and TRBJ1-2; 7 bases align to TRBD1. The J segment lost 8 bases and the V segment lost 6 bases, leaving 6 bases of the junction unmatched. The CDR3 is 12 residues long. The CDR3 DNA sequence: TGTGCCAGCAGCCAGACAGGGAACGGCTACACCTTC. Translation gives CASSQTGNGYTF.

Points on this clonotype: This sequence may be a read error, since a much larger clone differs from it by one base. J is TRBJ2-1 and V is TRBV13, with a weak D call TRBD2 (6 bases). The DNA end favors TRBJ2-7, so the J call may be wrong. CDR1 and CDR2 from the germline V gene are PRHDT and FYEKMQ (reference sequence). The CDR3 totals 16 residues. CDR3 region: CASSWGAGLSYNEQYF. The CDR3 DNA follows: TGTGCCAGCAGCTGGGGAGCGGGTCTCTCCTACAATGAGCAGTACTTC.

The rearrangement joins TRBV5-1 to TRBJ2-1; possible D gene TRBD2, 5 bases. Germline assignment: CDR1 SGHRS and CDR2 YFSETQ. This CDR3 spans 12 amino acids. Trimming stripped 2 bases from V and 10 bases from J, with 10 bases between. The CDR3 DNA follows: TGCGCCAGCAGCTTTGGCGTAGCGGAGCAGTTCTTC. It codes for CASSFGVAEQFF.

This clonotype has at least ten counts. J is TRBJ2-5 and V is TRBV28, with TRBD2 matching 11 bases. The CDR3 spans 15 residues. CDR1 MDHEN and CDR2 SYDVKM come from the germline V gene. The V and J ends lost 5 bases and 5 bases, in that order; junction bases with no gene match: 7. The chain's CDR3 is CASSTSGSALETQYF. The CDR3 region has the DNA TGTGCCAGCAGTACTAGCGGGAGCGCACTGGAGACCCAGTACTTC.

This chain uses TRBV7-3 with TRBJ2-1; no definite D call. This CDR3 contains 15 residues. Germline CDR1 reads SGHTA; CDR2 reads FQGTGA. V was pared by 5 bases and J by 7 bases, with 18 bases between. This CDR3 is CASSPVAPQRNEQFF. The CDR3 bases are TGTGCCAGCAGCCCTGTCGCTCCCCAAAGAAATGAGCAGTTCTTC.

The V and J genes are TRBV11-2 and TRBJ1-1; D uncertain. The CDR3 is 13 residues long. Germline-derived CDR1 and CDR2 are SGHAT and FQNNGV. Trimming cost V 3 bases and J 7 bases, with 12 bases left between them. The CDR3 DNA reads TGTGCCAGCAGCTTTTTGGGTTATGGTGAAGCTTTCTTT. The encoded protein is CASSFLGYGEAFF.

This clonotype was recorded at least ten times. This sequence joins TRBV7-9 and TRBJ1-2; 7 bases align to TRBD1. CDR3 size: 14 residues. Germline loops: CDR1 SEHNR, CDR2 FQNEAQ (reference sequence). V lost 4 bases to trimming and J lost 8 bases; unmatched junction nucleotides: 10. The CDR3 coding sequence is TGTGCCAGCAGCTCCCCCGACAGGGACAGCGGCTACACCTTC. Translating gives CASSSPDRDSGYTF.

The chain links TRBV6-8 to TRBJ2-7; 8 bases fit TRBD1. The J call could be wrong; TRBJ2-5 is a better fit for the DNA end. Germline CDR1 MNHGY, CDR2 SAAAGT. The CDR3 consists of 15 residues. This CDR3 is CASSYPDRASETQYF. The CDR3 coding sequence is TGTGCCAGCAGTTACCCGGACAGGGCGAGCGAGACCCAGTACTTC.

V is TRBV6-5 and J is TRBJ2-7; D might be TRBD1 (5 bases). V lost 0 bases to trimming and J lost 5 bases, with 14 bases between them. Germline CDR1 is MNHEY and CDR2 is SVGAGI. The CDR3 is 15 residues long. CDR3 in DNA: TGTGCCAGCAGTTACTCGCCCGCAGGGTACCACGAGCAGTACTTC. Protein product: CASSYSPAGYHEQYF.

The sample holds many counts of this clonotype. This chain joins TRBV28 and TRBJ1-5; D is ambiguous. Trimming left V 6 bases short and J 7 bases short, with 10 bases between. Looked up from germline, CDR1 is MDHEN and CDR2 is SYDVKM. The CDR3 contains 12 residues. This CDR3 reads CASRRPGQPQHF. The DNA for the CDR3 is TGTGCCAGCAGGAGACCAGGACAGCCCCAGCATTTT.

This clonotype was found once. The chain links TRBV6-1 to TRBJ2-1, with 7 bases aligning to TRBD1. CDR1 and CDR2 from the germline V gene are MNHNS and SASEGT. The CDR3 length is 17 residues. Unmatched junction bases numbered 11, after V lost 6 bases and J lost 0 bases. CDR3 nucleotides: TGTGCCAGCAGCCCCGGGACAGACATTAGCTCCTACAATGAGCAGTTCTTC. Residues: CASSPGTDISSYNEQFF.

Points on this clonotype: Possible read error: a much larger clone is one base away. The gene calls are TRBV6-5 and TRBJ2-1; the D call may be TRBD1 or TRBD2 (5 bases each). The CDR3 is made up of 16 amino acids. Germline CDR1 is MNHEY and CDR2 is SVGAGI. The CDR3 spells CAGSQKGDRENNEQFF. As DNA, the CDR3 is TGTGCCGGCAGTCAGAAAGGGGATAGGGAGAACAATGAGCAGTTCTTC.

This clonotype showed up just a few times. This chain joins TRBV4-1 and TRBJ1-5; a weak D match, TRBD1 (5 bases). The CDR3 covers 17 residues. Trimming shortened V by 3 bases and J by 5 bases, and 20 bases separated the two germline ends. Germline CDR1 and CDR2: MGHRA and YSYEKL. The CDR3 sequence is CASSQFAGGRSDQPQHF. For the CDR3, the DNA is TGCGCCAGCAGCCAGTTCGCGGGGGGGAGATCGGATCAGCCCCAGCATTTT.

The chain uses TRBV5-1 and TRBJ2-5, with D possibly being TRBD1 (6 bases). The end of the DNA is better explained by TRBJ2-7, so the J call may be wrong. CDR1 and CDR2 (germline): SGHRS, YFSETQ. This CDR3 region has 15 residues. The CDR3 coding sequence is TGCGCCAGCAGCTTGGGGGGTACAGGGAATCACGAGCAGTACTTC. Encoded protein: CASSLGGTGNHEQYF.

This clonotype appeared many times. V gene TRBV4-1 combines with J gene TRBJ2-3; perhaps TRBD1 as D (6 bases). Trimming took off 0 bases at V and 2 bases at J, with 12 bases between the two ends. CDR3 length: 16 amino acids. Germline CDR1 MGHRA, CDR2 YSYEKL. The CDR3 loop is CASSQDVGASTDTQYF. The DNA for the CDR3 is TGCGCCAGCAGCCAAGATGTGGGGGCCTCCACAGATACGCAGTATTTT.

Concerning this clonotype itself: A much more abundant neighbour one base away suggests this may be a read error. The rearrangement uses TRBV7-9 and TRBJ2-1; D is perhaps TRBD1 or TRBD2 (5 bases each). In germline, CDR1 is SEHNR, CDR2 FQNEAQ (reference sequence). The CDR3 is made up of 15 amino acids. CDR3 amino acids: CASSPGAGAYDEQFF. CDR3 DNA sequence: TGTGCCAGCAGCCCCGGGGCAGGAGCCTACGATGAGCAGTTCTTC.

A word on this clonotype: Its ends do not fully match the called genes, so a read error is possible. This rearrangement joins TRBV28 to TRBJ2-1; D is unclear. The germline CDR1 and CDR2 sequences are MDHEN and SYDVKM. This CDR3 spans 11 amino acids. The CDR3 sequence is CVSSLIDEQFF. CDR3 DNA sequence: TGTGTCAGCAGTTTAATCGATGAGCAGTTCTTC.

In this sample, this clonotype turned up many times. The chain is built from TRBV29-1 and TRBJ2-3; the D gene is possibly TRBD2 (5 bases). CDR3 size: 13 residues. Germline V gene data show CDR1 as SQVTM and CDR2 as ANQGSEA. V was trimmed by 6 bases and J by 5 bases, leaving 15 bases between them. The chain's CDR3 is CSVKTSGLDTQYF. CDR3 bases: TGCAGCGTCAAAACCTCGGGGTTAGATACGCAGTATTTT.

This clonotype was counted many times. The chain recombines TRBV28 with TRBJ1-1, with D unclear. CDR3 length: 12 amino acids. Trimming stripped 3 bases from V and 8 bases from J, with 10 bases between. Germline V CDR1 and CDR2: MDHEN, SYDVKM. CDR3 in DNA: TGTGCCAGCAGTTTGACGGTAGAGGAAGCTTTCTTT. Its protein is CASSLTVEEAFF.

This clonotype was seen at least ten times. The V call is TRBV3-1, the J call TRBJ1-1; maybe TRBD1 (5 bases). Germline-derived CDR1 and CDR2 are LGHDT and YNNKEL (reference sequence). Trimming pared 2 bases from V and 7 bases from J, leaving 17 bases between. CDR3 length equals 15 residues. This chain's CDR3 is CASSQFGALGGEAFF. CDR3 coding DNA: TGTGCCAGCAGCCAATTCGGGGCCCTTGGGGGTGAAGCTTTCTTT. The complete variable domain, with remaining parts taken from reference TRBV3-1 and TRBJ1-1, reads DTAVSQTPKYLVTQMGNDKSIKCEQNLGHDTMYWYKQDSKKFLKIMFSYNNKELIINETVPNRFSPKSPDKAHLNLHINSLELGDSAVYFCASSQFGALGGEAFFGQGTRLTVV.

This clonotype has a count of ten or more. This sequence joins TRBV6-5 and TRBJ2-5; D is unresolved. The V and J ends lost 0 bases and 4 bases respectively, with 9 bases between them. The CDR3 runs to 14 residues. In germline, CDR1 is MNHEY, CDR2 SVGAGI. CDR3 coding DNA: TGTGCCAGCAGTTACTCTGGGCCTCGAGAGACCCAGTACTTC. It specifies CASSYSGPRETQYF.

In the case of this clonotype: This could be a read error, since a much larger clone is one nucleotide away. The chain has TRBV12-5 and TRBJ2-1; TRBD2 matches 10 bases. Germline CDR1 LGHNT, CDR2 FRNRAP. The CDR3 is 15 amino acids. CDR3 in amino acids: CTSGTRLAGNNEQFF. In DNA, the CDR3 is TGTACTAGTGGTACACGACTAGCGGGCAACAATGAGCAGTTCTTC.

The chain is built from TRBV7-8 and TRBJ1-1; perhaps TRBD1 as D (5 bases). Germline V lookup: CDR1 SGHVS, CDR2 FQNEAQ. V gave up 5 bases and J gave up 1 base, with 17 bases separating them. The CDR3 is 16 residues long. The CDR3 here is CASSQNTGRKNTEAFF. The CDR3 DNA follows: TGTGCCAGCAGCCAAAATACGGGACGGAAGAACACTGAAGCTTTCTTT.

This clonotype was picked up a small number of times. The chain links TRBV12-1 to TRBJ1-2; TRBD1 reflects the table's D call only, with no check against the DNA. TRBV12-1 is classified as a pseudogene. This CDR3 spans 12 amino acids. CDR3 in DNA: TGTGCCAGCAGCGCAACAGGGGATGGCTACACCTTC. Protein sequence: CASSATGDGYTF.

The J gene is TRBJ1-6, the V gene TRBV5-5; 9 bases map to TRBD1. The CDR3 loop spans 15 amino acids. The germline gives CDR1 SGHKS, CDR2 YYEKEE (reference sequence). The J segment lost 14 bases and the V segment lost 0 bases, leaving 9 bases of the junction unmatched. The CDR3 sequence is CASSLEGQGRSSLHF. The CDR3 coding sequence is TGTGCCAGCAGCTTGGAGGGACAGGGACGGTCATCCCTCCACTTT.

The CDR3 DNA reads as TGTGCCAGCAGTTTTTCCAACACCCGACTAGCCAAAAACATTCAGTACTTC. Encoded protein: CASSFSNTRLAKNIQYF. J is TRBJ2-4 and V is TRBV28, with unresolved D. Germline assignment: CDR1 MDHEN and CDR2 SYDVKM. Trimming took 3 bases from V and 0 from J, leaving 15 bases between them. The CDR3 sequence is 17 residues long.

In this sample, this clonotype turned up many times. The rearrangement joins TRBV20-1 to TRBJ2-5, with 8 bases identical to TRBD2. The CDR3 sequence is 16 residues long. Per the germline V gene, CDR1 is DFQATT and CDR2 is SNEGSKA (reference sequence). J was trimmed by 3 bases and V by 3 bases; bases with no gene match: 12. The CDR3 region has the DNA TGCAGTGCTAGCCAAGCGGGGGATGGGTGGGAAGAGACCCAGTACTTC. This sequence encodes CSASQAGDGWEETQYF.